This T cell receptor beta chain appears in the sequencing data of a study of blood T cell repertoires in COVID-19 (TCRdb year 2020). Regarding the research as a whole: Collaborator samples came from the United States, Italy and Spain and covered acute and convalescent phases of COVID-19. The prospective study material was composed of cDNA or gDNA derived from T cells, B-cell-depleted T cells, or PBMCs. Subjects who had been exposed to COVID-19, were actively infected with it, or had recovered from it provided the deeply sampled blood TCRbeta repertoires that made up the dataset. The repertoires were made available in a free public database intended to serve as a resource for research on the immune response to SARS-CoV-2. The samples were drawn from two sources: the first 160 participants of the ongoing ImmuneRACE study, and 1,254 subjects contributed by 6 global collaborators. The sample metadata nearly always contained a de-identified subject ID, COVID-19 status, age in years and sex. HLA class I and class II types, where available, came from metadata supplied by the sample provider rather than from assay-based typing.

Whole blood was collected in K2EDTA tubes by collaborating institutions according to the institutions' own protocols. Collaborator samples were shipped for TCRbeta analysis as frozen whole blood, isolated PBMCs, or DNA extracted from either sample type. Findings and caveats that apply to the study as a whole: The quantity of clinical and demographic metadata differed by source and by participant and was supplied without curation.

Including cysteine and phenylalanine, the CDR3 has 17 amino acids. The kept DNA is CDR3 alone, 51 bases in frame from the first base. As encoded in the germline V gene (reference sequence), CDR1 is MNHEY while CDR2 is SMNVEV. V is pared back by 7 bases and J by 9 bases, with 25 bases lying between the germline termini. TCRbeta CDR3 regions were amplified from genomic DNA using the immunoSEQ Assay, a bias-controlled multiplex PCR. Regarding the original processing steps: Nucleated cell counts per sample were estimated from amplification of reference gene primers within the assay. To quantify the absolute abundance of each unique TCRbeta CDR3 rearrangement, sequence reads were collapsed and filtered. For each sample, productive Simpson clonality was calculated by taking the square root of Simpson's diversity index across productive rearrangements. TCRdb took over this immuneACCESS table, retaining in-frame rearrangements with V and J assigned. Such tables are incomplete; in checked studies, under half of the missing clones stem from an unresolved V gene, and the remainder is unexplained. V and J calls and clone size follow that table, whereas D and trimming were derived from the DNA. The sample table holds some 120,000 clones, of which 65% to 85% were seen once. Of the sample, approximately 2% falls within the top ten clones.

In the case of this clone: Its antigen is currently not known. No base qualities exist here, and no much larger clone lies one base off it.

This receptor was identified in a man in his 70s with acute or convalescent COVID-19. The chain is encoded by TRBV27 joined to TRBJ1-6; possibly the D gene is TRBD1, per 5 matching bases. Sequenced material: peripheral blood. The DNA sequence follows: TGTGCCAGCACGTCCCTGCGTATATCTCTCGGGGGTTCACCCCTCCACTTT. It encodes CASTSLRISLGGSPLHF.